This T cell receptor beta chain comes out of a study of human T cells and chemical hapten exposure. Across the whole study: Diagnoses of alopecia areata, totalis or universalis occurred in mostly female patients.

The time point denotes: patch test 3, about 24 weeks after DPC sensitization. This sample's treatment: therapeutic diphenylcyclopropenone sensitization with weekly scalp DPC. Unfractionated whole blood was the source of the extracted total RNA. This clonotype occurred many times. Its antigen is unknown. Study-wide points: Donors, who had alopecia, may show an immune response that differs from healthy people's.

In the library, unique molecular identifiers were attached to individual cDNA molecules. TCRdb reanalysed the RACE reads using MiXCR and keeps one entry per CDR3 protein. The sample has about 39,000 distinct CDR3 sequences, approximately 12% seen once; the top ten hold 2.3%. Sequencing was performed on whole blood, taken in connection with sensitization to the hapten diphenylcyclopropenone (DPC). This TCR derives from a woman aged 40-49 years with alopecia areata. Some clones in this sample may be carry-over from other donors' samples.

CDR3 sequence (DNA): TGTGCCAGCTCACCCCGCTTAGCGGTCTCCTACGAGCAGTACTTC. Protein: CASSPRLAVSYEQYF. The chain is built from TRBV18 and TRBJ2-7, with a weak D call TRBD2 (6 bases). The germline gives CDR1 KGHSH, CDR2 LQKENI. The CDR3 spans 15 residues. V lost 3 bases and J 0 bases, leaving 12 bases between the germline ends.